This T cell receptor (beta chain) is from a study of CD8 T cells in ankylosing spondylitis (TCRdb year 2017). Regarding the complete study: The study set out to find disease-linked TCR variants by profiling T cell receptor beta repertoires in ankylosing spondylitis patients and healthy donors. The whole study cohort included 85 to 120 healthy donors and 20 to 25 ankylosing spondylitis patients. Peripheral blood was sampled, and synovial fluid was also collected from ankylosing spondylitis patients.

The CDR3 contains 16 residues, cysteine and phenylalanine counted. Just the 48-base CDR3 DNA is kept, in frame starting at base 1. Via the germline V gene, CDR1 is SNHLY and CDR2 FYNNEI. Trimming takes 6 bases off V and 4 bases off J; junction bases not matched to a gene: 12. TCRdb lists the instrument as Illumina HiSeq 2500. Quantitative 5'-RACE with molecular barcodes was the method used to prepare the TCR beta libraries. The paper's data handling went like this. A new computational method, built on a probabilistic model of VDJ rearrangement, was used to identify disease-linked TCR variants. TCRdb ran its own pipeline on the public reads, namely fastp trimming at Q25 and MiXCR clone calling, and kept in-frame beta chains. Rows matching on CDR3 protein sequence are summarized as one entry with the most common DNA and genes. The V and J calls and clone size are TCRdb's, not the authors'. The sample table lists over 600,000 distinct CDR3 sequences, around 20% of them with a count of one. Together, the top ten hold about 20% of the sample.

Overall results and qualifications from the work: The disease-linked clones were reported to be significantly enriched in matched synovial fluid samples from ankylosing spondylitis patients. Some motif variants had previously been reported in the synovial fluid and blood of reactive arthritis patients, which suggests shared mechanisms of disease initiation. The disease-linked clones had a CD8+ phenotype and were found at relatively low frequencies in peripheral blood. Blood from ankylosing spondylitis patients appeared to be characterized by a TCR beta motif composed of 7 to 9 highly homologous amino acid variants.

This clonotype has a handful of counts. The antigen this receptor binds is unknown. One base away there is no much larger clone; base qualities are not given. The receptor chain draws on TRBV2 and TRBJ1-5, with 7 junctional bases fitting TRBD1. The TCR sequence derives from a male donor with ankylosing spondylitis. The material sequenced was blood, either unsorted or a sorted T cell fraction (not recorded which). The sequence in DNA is TGTGCCAGCAGGGCCAACACAGGGGTGGCAAATCAGCCCCAGCATTTT. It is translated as CASRANTGVANQPQHF.